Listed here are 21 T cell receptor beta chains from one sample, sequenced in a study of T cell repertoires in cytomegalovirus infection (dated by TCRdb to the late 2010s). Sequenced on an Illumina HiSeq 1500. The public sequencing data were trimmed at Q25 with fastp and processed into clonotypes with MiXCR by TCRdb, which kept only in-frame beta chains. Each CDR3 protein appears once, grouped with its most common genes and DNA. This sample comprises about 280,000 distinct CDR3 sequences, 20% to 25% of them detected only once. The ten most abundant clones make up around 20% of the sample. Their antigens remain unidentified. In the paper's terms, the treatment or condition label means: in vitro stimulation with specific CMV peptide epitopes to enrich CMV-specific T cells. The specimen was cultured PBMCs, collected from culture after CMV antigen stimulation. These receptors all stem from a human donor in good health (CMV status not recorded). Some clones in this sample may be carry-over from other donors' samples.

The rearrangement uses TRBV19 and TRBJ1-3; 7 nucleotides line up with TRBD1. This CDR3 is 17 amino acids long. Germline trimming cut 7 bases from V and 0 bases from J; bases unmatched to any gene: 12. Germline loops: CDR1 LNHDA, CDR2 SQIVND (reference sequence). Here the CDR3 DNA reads TGTGCCAGTAAGGGACTAGGGGACAGCCTCTCTGGAAACACCATATATTTT. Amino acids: CASKGLGDSLSGNTIYF.

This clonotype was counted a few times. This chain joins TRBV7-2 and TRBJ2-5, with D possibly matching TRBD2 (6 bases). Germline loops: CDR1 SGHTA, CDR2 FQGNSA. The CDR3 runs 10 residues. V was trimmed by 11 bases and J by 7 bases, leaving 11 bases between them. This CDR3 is CAPQGGTQYF. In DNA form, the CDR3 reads TGTGCCCCCCAGGGAGGGACCCAGTACTTC.

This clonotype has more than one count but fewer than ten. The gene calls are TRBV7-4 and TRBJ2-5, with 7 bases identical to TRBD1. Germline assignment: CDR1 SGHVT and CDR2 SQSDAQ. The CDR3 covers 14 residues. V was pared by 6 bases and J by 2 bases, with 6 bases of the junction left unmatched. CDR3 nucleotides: TGTGCCAGCAGATCACAGGGGCGGCAAGAGACCCAGTACTTC. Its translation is CASRSQGRQETQYF.

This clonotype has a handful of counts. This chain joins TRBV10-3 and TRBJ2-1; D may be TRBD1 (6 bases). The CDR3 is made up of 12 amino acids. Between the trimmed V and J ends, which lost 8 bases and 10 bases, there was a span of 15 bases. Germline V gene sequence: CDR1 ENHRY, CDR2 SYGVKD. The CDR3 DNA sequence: TGTGCCATCGCCAGGGAGAGGGGGGAGCAGTTCTTC. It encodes CAIARERGEQFF.

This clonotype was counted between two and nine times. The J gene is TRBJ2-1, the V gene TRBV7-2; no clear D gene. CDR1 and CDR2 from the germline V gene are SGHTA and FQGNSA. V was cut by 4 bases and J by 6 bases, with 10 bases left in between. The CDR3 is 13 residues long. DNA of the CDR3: TGTGCCAGCAGCTCTGCGCCCAGCAATGAGCAGTTCTTC. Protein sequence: CASSSAPSNEQFF.

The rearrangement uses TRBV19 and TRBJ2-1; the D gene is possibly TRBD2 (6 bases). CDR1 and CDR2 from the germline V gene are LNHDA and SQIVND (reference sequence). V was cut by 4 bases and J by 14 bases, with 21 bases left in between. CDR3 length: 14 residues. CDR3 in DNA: TGTGCCAGTAGTAGCACCACCCGACTAGGTTGGAAGTTCTTC. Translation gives CASSSTTRLGWKFF.

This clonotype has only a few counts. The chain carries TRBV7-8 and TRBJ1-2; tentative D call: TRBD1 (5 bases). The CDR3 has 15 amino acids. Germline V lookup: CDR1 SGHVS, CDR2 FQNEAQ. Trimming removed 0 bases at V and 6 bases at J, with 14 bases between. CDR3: CASSLAGARLDGYTF. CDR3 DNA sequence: TGTGCCAGCAGCTTAGCAGGGGCCCGCCTGGATGGCTACACCTTC.

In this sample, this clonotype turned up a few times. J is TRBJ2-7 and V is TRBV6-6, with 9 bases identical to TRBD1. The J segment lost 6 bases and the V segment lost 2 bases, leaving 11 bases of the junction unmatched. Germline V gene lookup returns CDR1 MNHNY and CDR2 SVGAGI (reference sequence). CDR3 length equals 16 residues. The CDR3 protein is CASSYLSPGQGGEQYF. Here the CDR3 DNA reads TGTGCCAGCAGTTACCTTTCCCCGGGACAGGGTGGCGAGCAGTACTTC.

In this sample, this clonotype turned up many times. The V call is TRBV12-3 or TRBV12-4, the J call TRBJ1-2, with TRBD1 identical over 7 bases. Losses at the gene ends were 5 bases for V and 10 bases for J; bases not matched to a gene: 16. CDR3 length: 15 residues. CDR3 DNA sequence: TGTGCCAGCAGTCCCAGTAGACAGGGAGGAACAGACTACACCTTC. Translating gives CASSPSRQGGTDYTF.

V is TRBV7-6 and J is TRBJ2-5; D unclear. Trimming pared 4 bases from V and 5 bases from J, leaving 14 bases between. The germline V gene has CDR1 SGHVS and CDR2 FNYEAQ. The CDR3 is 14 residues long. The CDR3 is CASSWPSSLETQYF. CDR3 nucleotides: TGTGCCAGCAGCTGGCCTTCGTCTTTGGAGACCCAGTACTTC.

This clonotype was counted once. CDR3 sequence: CASSSSLAGVPYYNEQFF. CDR3 nucleotide sequence: TGTGCCAGCAGCTCCTCTCTAGCGGGAGTCCCTTACTACAATGAGCAGTTCTTC. The chain employs TRBV13 and TRBJ2-1, with 10 bases identical to TRBD2. Germline V gene sequence: CDR1 PRHDT, CDR2 FYEKMQ (reference sequence). V lost 4 bases to trimming and J lost 3 bases; unmatched junction nucleotides: 12. CDR3 size: 18 residues.

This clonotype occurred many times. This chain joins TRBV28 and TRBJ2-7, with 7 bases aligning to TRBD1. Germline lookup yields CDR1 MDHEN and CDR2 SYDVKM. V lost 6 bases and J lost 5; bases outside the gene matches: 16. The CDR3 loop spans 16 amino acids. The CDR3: CASRPYRDRTFDEQYF. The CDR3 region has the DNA TGTGCCAGCAGACCCTACCGGGACAGAACCTTTGACGAGCAGTACTTC.

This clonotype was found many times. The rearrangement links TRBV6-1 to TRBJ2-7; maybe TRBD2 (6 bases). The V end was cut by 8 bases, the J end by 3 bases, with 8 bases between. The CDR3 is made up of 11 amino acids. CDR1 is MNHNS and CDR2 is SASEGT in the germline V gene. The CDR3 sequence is CASAGGYEQYV. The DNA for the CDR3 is TGTGCCAGCGCCGGGGGCTACGAGCAGTACGTC.

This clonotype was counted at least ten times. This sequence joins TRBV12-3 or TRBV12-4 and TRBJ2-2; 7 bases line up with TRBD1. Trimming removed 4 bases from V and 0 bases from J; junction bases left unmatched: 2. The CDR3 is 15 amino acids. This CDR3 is CASSSGTANTGELFF. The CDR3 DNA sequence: TGTGCCAGCAGTTCCGGGACAGCGAACACCGGGGAGCTGTTTTTT.

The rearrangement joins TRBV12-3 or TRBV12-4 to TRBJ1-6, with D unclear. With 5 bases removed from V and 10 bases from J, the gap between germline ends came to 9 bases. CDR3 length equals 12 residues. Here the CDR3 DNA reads TGTGCCAGCAGTCCCCCATGGTCACCCCTCCACTTT. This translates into CASSPPWSPLHF.

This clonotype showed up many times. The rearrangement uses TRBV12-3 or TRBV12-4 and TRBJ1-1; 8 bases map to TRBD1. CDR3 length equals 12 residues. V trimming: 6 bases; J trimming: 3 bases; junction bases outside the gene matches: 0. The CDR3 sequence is CASRTGDTEAFF. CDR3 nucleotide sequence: TGTGCCAGCAGGACAGGGGACACTGAAGCTTTCTTT.

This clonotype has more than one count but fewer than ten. CDR3 sequence reads: CSARASSGRGHNEQFF. CDR3 in DNA: TGCAGTGCTAGAGCTTCTAGCGGGAGAGGTCACAATGAGCAGTTCTTC. The rearrangement uses TRBV20-1 and TRBJ2-1; TRBD2 agrees at 10 bases. The CDR3 covers 16 residues. The J segment lost 5 bases and the V segment lost 1 base, leaving 8 bases of the junction unmatched. Germline CDR1 DFQATT, CDR2 SNEGSKA (reference sequence).

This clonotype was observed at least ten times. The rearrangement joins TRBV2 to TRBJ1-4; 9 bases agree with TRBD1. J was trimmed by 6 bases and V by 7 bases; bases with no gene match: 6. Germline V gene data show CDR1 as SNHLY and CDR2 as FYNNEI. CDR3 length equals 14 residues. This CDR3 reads CASIKDRGHEKLFF. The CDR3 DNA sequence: TGTGCCAGCATCAAGGACAGGGGACATGAAAAACTGTTTTTT.

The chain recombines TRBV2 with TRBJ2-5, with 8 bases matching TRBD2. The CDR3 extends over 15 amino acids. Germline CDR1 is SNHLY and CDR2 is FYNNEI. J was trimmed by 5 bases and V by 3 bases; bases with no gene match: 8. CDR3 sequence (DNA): TGTGCCAGCAGTGACCTAGCGGGTGGATCGGAGACCCAGTACTTC. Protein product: CASSDLAGGSETQYF.

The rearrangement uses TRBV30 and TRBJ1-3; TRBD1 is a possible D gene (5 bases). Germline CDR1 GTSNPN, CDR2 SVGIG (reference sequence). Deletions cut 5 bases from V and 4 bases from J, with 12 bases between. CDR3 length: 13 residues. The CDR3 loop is CAWQGSSGNTIYF. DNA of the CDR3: TGTGCCTGGCAGGGAAGTAGCGGAAACACCATATATTTT.

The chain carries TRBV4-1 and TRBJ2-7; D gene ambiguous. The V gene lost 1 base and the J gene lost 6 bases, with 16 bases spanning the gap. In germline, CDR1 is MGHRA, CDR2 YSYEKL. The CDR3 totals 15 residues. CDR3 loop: CASSQVQHSTGEQYF. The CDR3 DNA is TGCGCCAGCAGCCAAGTACAACATTCAACGGGCGAGCAGTACTTC.